The source of this T cell receptor (beta chain) is a study of cytotoxic CD8 clonotypes in ibrutinib-treated CLL. Study results and caveats: Measured clonality at baseline was greater than in age-matched healthy donors and tracked with circulating CD8+ T-cell counts.

The germline V and J ends were trimmed by 4 bases and 3 bases, with 6 bases remaining between them. Germline-derived CDR1 and CDR2 are SEHNR and FQNEAQ (reference sequence). The CDR3 runs 12 residues. In the case of this clone: The antigen is not known.

With sequencing, the targeted depth ranged from 1 in 200,000 to 1 in 1 million T cells. Sequencing was performed with immunoSEQ multiplex PCR; in TCRdb, only in-frame clones are kept and a portion is missing. Of more than 85,000 clones listed, 70% to 80% are singletons. The gene calls are TRBV7-9 and TRBJ1-1; no reliable D call. The sample in question was PBMCs, obtained after 24 months of ibrutinib treatment. This clonotype originated in a human donor with chronic lymphocytic leukemia. The DNA of the CDR3 is TGTGCCAGCAGCTCACGGGACACTGAAGCTTTCTTT. Its protein is CASSSRDTEAFF.